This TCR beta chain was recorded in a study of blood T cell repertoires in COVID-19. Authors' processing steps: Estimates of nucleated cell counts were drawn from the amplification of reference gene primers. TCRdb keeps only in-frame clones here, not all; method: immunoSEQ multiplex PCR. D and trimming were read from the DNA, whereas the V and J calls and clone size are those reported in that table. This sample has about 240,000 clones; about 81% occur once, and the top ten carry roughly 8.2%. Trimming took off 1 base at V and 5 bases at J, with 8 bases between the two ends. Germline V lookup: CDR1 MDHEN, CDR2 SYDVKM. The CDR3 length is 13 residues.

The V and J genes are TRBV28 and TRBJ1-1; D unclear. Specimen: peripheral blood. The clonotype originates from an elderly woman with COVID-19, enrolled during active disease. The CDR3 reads CASSLYQATEAFF. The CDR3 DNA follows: TGTGCCAGCAGTTTATACCAGGCAACTGAAGCTTTCTTT.